This T cell receptor beta chain was documented in a study of PD-1 blockade in classical Hodgkin lymphoma. Looking at the study overall: A 3 mg/kg intravenous dose of nivolumab was received by patients every 2 weeks. Whole-study results and caveats: The origin of the repertoire differences remains undefined, with disease activity or prior therapy as possible causes. Before treatment, TCR diversity in newly diagnosed patients was reportedly lower than in healthy donors. CD8+ TCR diversity did not rise significantly by C4D1, unlike CD4+.

Regarding this clone: Its cognate antigen is unknown.

The time point here: cycle 4 day 1 (C4D1), after 6 weeks of nivolumab. In every patient, relapse followed autologous stem cell transplantation, while exposure to brentuximab vedotin differed. Negative selection with magnetic separation was used to purify CD4+ T cells from thawed PBMCs. Germline V gene data show CDR1 as MGHRA and CDR2 as YSYEKL. V lost 6 bases and J lost 3; bases outside the gene matches: 24. This CDR3 is 22 amino acids long. Sequencing used immunoSEQ multiplex PCR; TCRdb keeps in-frame clones, though not all of them. The sample has tens of thousands of clones; roughly 92% are singletons.

This specimen consisted of CD4+ T cells from blood, obtained before the fourth cycle of nivolumab. This chain joins TRBV4-1 and TRBJ2-5, with 14 bases aligning to TRBD2. The sequence was obtained from a human donor with classical Hodgkin lymphoma. CDR3 region: CASRYTAGTSGSGNLGKETQYF. CDR3 in DNA: TGCGCCAGCAGATATACCGCCGGGACTAGCGGGAGTGGAAACTTGGGAAAAGAGACCCAGTACTTC.